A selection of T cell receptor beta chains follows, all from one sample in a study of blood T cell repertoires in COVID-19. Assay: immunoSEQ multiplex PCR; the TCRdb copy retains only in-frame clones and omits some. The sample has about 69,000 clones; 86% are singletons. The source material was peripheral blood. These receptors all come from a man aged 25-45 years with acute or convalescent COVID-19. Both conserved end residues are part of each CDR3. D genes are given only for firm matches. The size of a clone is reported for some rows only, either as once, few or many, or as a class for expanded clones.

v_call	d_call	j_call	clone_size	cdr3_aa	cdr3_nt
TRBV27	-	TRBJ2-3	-	CASSRGGYTQYF	TGTGCCAGCAGCAGGGGTGGGTATACGCAGTATTTT
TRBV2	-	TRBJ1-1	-	CASSEAESRVAFF	TGTGCCAGCAGTGAAGCGGAATCCCGGGTAGCTTTCTTT
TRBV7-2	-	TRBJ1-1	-	CASSLGRATEAFF	TGTGCCAGCAGCTTAGGCAGGGCGACTGAAGCTTTCTTT
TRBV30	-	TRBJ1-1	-	CAWSPNGRTEAFF	TGTGCCTGGAGTCCCAACGGGAGGACTGAAGCTTTCTTT
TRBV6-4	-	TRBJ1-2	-	CATEEGVRNYGYTF	TGTGCCACCGAAGAGGGGGTTAGGAACTATGGCTACACCTTC
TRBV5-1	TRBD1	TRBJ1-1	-	CASSFNTGTGIEAFF	TGCGCCAGCAGCTTCAACACCGGGACAGGGATTGAGGCTTTCTTT
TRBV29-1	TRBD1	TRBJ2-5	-	CSVASVGQGGETQYF	TGCAGCGTCGCATCGGTGGGACAGGGGGGAGAGACCCAGTACTTC
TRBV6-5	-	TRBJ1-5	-	CASRNSLSQPQHF	TGTGCCAGCAGAAACTCCTTAAGTCAGCCCCAGCATTTT
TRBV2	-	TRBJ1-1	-	CASSRGSTEAFF	TGTGCCAGCAGTCGGGGGAGCACTGAAGCTTTCTTT
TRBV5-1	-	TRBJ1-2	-	CASSATAPGGYTF	TGCGCCAGCAGCGCCACGGCCCCGGGGGGCTACACCTTC
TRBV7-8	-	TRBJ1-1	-	CASSLAVGRGGTEAFF	TGTGCCAGCAGCTTAGCGGTCGGCAGGGGTGGCACTGAAGCTTTCTTT
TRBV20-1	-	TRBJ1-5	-	CSASSAPGQPQHF	TGCAGTGCTAGTTCGGCTCCGGGTCAGCCCCAGCATTTT
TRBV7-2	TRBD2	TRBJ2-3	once	CASSLEAGSTDTQYF	TGTGCCAGCAGCTTAGAAGCGGGAAGTACAGATACGCAGTATTTT
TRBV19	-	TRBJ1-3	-	CASTQDSSGNTIYF	TGTGCCAGTACCCAGGACAGCTCTGGAAACACCATATATTTT
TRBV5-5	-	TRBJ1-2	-	CASSLAGGYTF	TGTGCCAGCAGCTTGGCGGGTGGCTACACCTTC
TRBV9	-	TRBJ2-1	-	CASSPRTYYNEQFF	TGTGCCAGCAGCCCCCGGACATACTACAATGAGCAGTTCTTC
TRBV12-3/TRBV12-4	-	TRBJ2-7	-	CASSLARPYEQYF	TGTGCCAGCAGTTTAGCGCGGCCCTACGAGCAGTACTTC
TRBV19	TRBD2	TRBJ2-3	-	CASRRSGTGTSGRTDTQYF	TGTGCCAGTAGACGATCGGGGACCGGGACTAGCGGAAGAACAGATACGCAGTATTTT
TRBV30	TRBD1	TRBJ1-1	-	CALLRDRAYTEAFF	TGTGCCTTGCTCCGGGACAGGGCGTACACTGAAGCTTTCTTT
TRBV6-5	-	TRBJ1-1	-	CASSRQYGTEAFF	TGTGCCAGCAGTAGACAGTACGGGACTGAAGCTTTCTTT
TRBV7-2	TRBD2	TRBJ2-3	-	CASSLARGSGTDTQYF	TGTGCCAGCAGCTTAGCGCGCGGGAGTGGTACAGATACGCAGTATTTT
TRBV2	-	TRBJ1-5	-	CASSPRYSNQPQHF	TGTGCCAGCAGTCCACGCTATAGCAATCAGCCCCAGCATTTT
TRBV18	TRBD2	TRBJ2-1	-	CASSLRPSGGNEQFF	TGTGCCAGCTCACTGAGGCCTAGCGGGGGTAATGAGCAGTTCTTC
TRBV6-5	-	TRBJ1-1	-	CASSLGQFTEAFF	TGTGCCAGCAGTCTCGGACAGTTCACTGAAGCTTTCTTT
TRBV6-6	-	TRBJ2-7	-	CASSYNRGSAYEQYF	TGTGCCAGCAGTTATAACCGGGGTAGTGCCTACGAGCAGTACTTC
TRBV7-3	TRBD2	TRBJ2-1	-	CASSTAGLAGGPSEQFF	TGTGCCAGCAGCACCGCGGGACTAGCGGGAGGGCCCAGTGAGCAGTTCTTC
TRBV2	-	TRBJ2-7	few	CASSEALLRSEQYF	TGTGCCAGCAGTGAAGCGCTTCTCCGGAGCGAGCAGTACTTC
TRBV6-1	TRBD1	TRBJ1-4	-	CASREETGPGEKLFF	TGTGCCAGCAGGGAAGAGACAGGGCCGGGTGAAAAACTGTTTTTT
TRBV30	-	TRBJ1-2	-	CAGARGPNYGYTF	TGTGCGGGGGCAAGGGGCCCTAACTATGGCTACACCTTC
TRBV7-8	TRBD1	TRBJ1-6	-	CASSFGQDSPLHF	TGTGCCAGCAGCTTTGGACAGGATTCACCCCTCCACTTT
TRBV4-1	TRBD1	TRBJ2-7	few	CASTPYQAGTGPREQYF	TGCGCCAGTACACCTTATCAAGCCGGGACAGGGCCTAGAGAGCAGTACTTC
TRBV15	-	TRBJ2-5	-	CATSSPRTPGYFKETQYF	TGTGCCACCAGCAGCCCCAGGACACCTGGCTACTTCAAAGAGACCCAGTACTTC